This TCR beta chain was sequenced for a study of identical twins. MiXCR was run by TCRdb on the 5' RACE reads, yielding one entry per CDR3 protein. The sample contains about 690,000 distinct CDR3 sequences, around 6.1% of which appear only once. This clonotype was picked up many times. The V segment lost 0 bases and the J segment 4 bases; nucleotides outside the gene matches: 13. CDR1 is DFQATT and CDR2 is SNEGSKA in the germline V gene (reference sequence). The CDR3 consists of 18 residues. The sample taken for sequencing was naive T cells sorted from blood. The receptor was isolated from a man in his late teens or twenties in good health. This chain joins TRBV20-1 and TRBJ1-5; 9 nucleotides agree with TRBD1. The CDR3 DNA sequence: TGCAGTGCTAGAGATTTTTCTGGGGACAGGGCGATTAATCAGCCCCAGCATTTT. Amino acids: CSARDFSGDRAINQPQHF.